This TCR beta chain was sequenced during a study of PD-1 blockade in classical Hodgkin lymphoma. Study-wide points: Undefined causes, possibly disease activity or prior therapy, underlie the repertoire differences.

Each of the patients experienced relapse following autologous stem cell transplantation, and their brentuximab vedotin exposure differed. Profiling relied on immunoSEQ multiplex PCR, and the TCRdb table lists in-frame clones only, not all of them. Here the sample spans about 30,000 clones, approximately 74% being singletons. The CDR3 contains 14 residues. Germline V lookup: CDR1 SNHLY, CDR2 FYNNEI. The V end lost 7 bases, the J end lost 9 bases, and 19 bases lay between the germline ends. Note on this clone: Its antigen remains unidentified.

The V and J genes are TRBV2 and TRBJ2-1, with D perhaps TRBD1 (7 bases). The sequence was obtained from a human donor with classical Hodgkin lymphoma. Sequenced here: peripheral blood mononuclear cells (PBMCs), sampled before the second cycle of nivolumab. In DNA form, the CDR3 reads TGTGCCAGCAAGGAGGGGGCGGTTTTTGGTGAGCAGTTCTTC. It specifies CASKEGAVFGEQFF.